Detailed here is one T cell receptor beta chain. The data belong to a study of blood T cell repertoires in COVID-19. Study information: Sites in the United States, Italy and Spain provided acute and convalescent COVID-19 samples. Sources were T cells, B-cell-depleted T cells, or PBMCs; the material itself was cDNA or gDNA.

Patients of the Seattle cohort, enrolled during active infection, were followed longitudinally. Per the study methods: Nucleated cell number was recorded as an estimate derived from reference gene primer amplification. Clones were sequenced by immunoSEQ multiplex PCR, and TCRdb holds only the in-frame ones, with some missing. From that table come the V and J calls and clone size; the DNA was used to work out D and trimming. This sample has 250,000 or so clones, with around 87% found just once. CDR1 and CDR2 from the germline V gene are MGHRA and YSYEKL. The CDR3 loop spans 14 amino acids. V shed 2 bases and J shed 6 bases, with 13 bases lying between them.

The genes are TRBV4-1 and TRBJ1-1; weak D call: TRBD1 (5 bases). The sequence derives from a woman aged 60-70 years with COVID-19, enrolled during active disease. Source material: peripheral blood. The CDR3 protein is CASSQPAGRAEAFF. The CDR3, as DNA: TGCGCCAGCAGCCAACCGGCAGGGAGGGCTGAAGCTTTCTTT.